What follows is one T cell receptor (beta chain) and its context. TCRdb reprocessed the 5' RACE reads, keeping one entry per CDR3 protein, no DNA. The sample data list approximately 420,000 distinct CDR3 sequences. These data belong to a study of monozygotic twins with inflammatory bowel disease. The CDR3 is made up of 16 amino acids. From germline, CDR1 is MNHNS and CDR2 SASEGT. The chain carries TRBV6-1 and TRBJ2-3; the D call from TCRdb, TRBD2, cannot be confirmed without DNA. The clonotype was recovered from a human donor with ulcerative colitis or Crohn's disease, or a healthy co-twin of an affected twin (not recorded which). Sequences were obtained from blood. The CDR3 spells CASKSRTSGAEDTQYF.